This T cell receptor beta chain was recorded in a study of graft-versus-host responses after intestinal transplantation (dated by TCRdb to the early 2020s). Regarding the complete study: Multivisceral, liver-intestinal, or isolated intestinal transplants were received by the recipients. All recipients received anti-thymocyte globulin induction followed by maintenance tacrolimus and steroids for around 3 years. After intestinal transplantation, graft-versus-host and host-versus-graft alloreactive T cell clones were followed in the graft, circulation and bone marrow using bulk TCR-beta CDR3 sequencing. Alloreactive clones were identified by sequencing pre-transplant mixed lymphocyte reaction products and comparing these products with unstimulated pre-transplant donor and recipient T cells. The cohort enrolled about two dozen intestinal transplant recipients including one retransplant, and a few patients lacking pretransplant specimens were excluded. A peak of at least 4% donor T cells among recipient peripheral blood mononuclear cells was the definition used for donor T cell macrochimerism. Rather than going through the commercial service, samples from three later patients were sequenced in-house on an Illumina MiSeq and processed with MiXCR. What the work shows at the level of the full study, not this receptor alone: Early after transplant, peak levels of circulating GvH clones were associated with declines in HvG clones. In the allografts of patients with donor T cell macrochimerism, GvH to HvG T cell clonal ratios were high. Conclusions were limited by the relatively low number and heterogeneity of intestinal transplant patients. GvH clones were detected in recipient bone marrow, and some of these GvH clones were observed earlier in ileal mucosa or blood, consistent with an intestinal mucosal origin.

The CDR3, from cysteine to phenylalanine, totals 15 residues. The read is trimmed to its CDR3 DNA, 45 bases read in frame from base 1. The V and J ends are trimmed by 2 bases and 4 bases, leaving 9 bases between them. CDR1 and CDR2 are read off the germline V gene as SGHTA and FQGNSA. Reading the label with the study, this specimen's time point is: cells obtained before transplantation from donor or recipient. Mixed lymphocyte reactions plated 200,000 CFSE-labeled pre-transplant responders with 200,000 irradiated violet-dye-labeled stimulators and were cultured for six to seven days. After the mixed lymphocyte reaction, proliferating CD3+CD4+CFSE-low and CD3+CD8+CFSE-low responder cells were FACS-sorted on a BD Influx sorter. Receptors were amplified or captured by the immunoSEQ multiplex PCR assay. In most patients, genomic DNA was isolated using the Qiagen DNeasy Blood and Tissue Kit and sent frozen to Adaptive Biotechnologies for TCR sequencing. For most patients, high-throughput TCR-beta CDR3 sequencing of genomic DNA was performed by Adaptive Biotechnologies. Per the original workflow: TCR sequencing data were retrieved from Adaptive's ImmunoSEQ software for about 17 patients, whereas three other patients were processed with MiXCR and VDJtools. To correct CD4 versus CD8 sorting errors, sequences present in both subsets at a frequency ratio below 5:1 were removed. CDR3 nucleotide sequences shared between donor and recipient were removed because the origin of such sequences could not be assigned. Alloreactive clones required at least 2-fold expansion over unstimulated cells and minimum CFSE-low frequency of 0.002% (template counts) or 0.001% (read counts). Clones detected in sequenced pre-transplant spleen, lymph node, or MLR CFSE-low populations of the donor or recipient were defined as mappable. The cumulative frequency of alloreactive clones was calculated as a percentage of all sequences, weighted by copy number. TCRdb limited this immuneACCESS table to in-frame rearrangements with V and J called. A share of clones is missing; checked studies link under half to unresolved V genes, and the rest is unexplained. Clone size and the V and J calls come from that table; the DNA yielded D and trimming. This sample comprises about 19,000 clones, 35% to 40% of them detected only once. The biggest ten clones account for roughly 2% of the sample.

As to this clone: The sample holds no much larger clone one base away, and base qualities are not on file.

The sequence is built from TRBV7-2 and TRBJ2-6; TRBD1 could be the D gene, as 5 bases match. This receptor was obtained from a human patient who was an organ donor for intestinal transplantation. The sequencing here drew on alloreactive CD4+ T cells from a mixed lymphocyte reaction culture, taken before transplantation. The sample's cell subset or site label, in plain terms: CFSE-low proliferating T cells sorted from roughly 6-day pre-transplant mixed lymphocyte reaction (GvH or HvG direction). The nucleotide sequence is given as TGTGCCAGCAGCTTATTCAGGGTGGGGGCCAACGTCCTGACTTTC. This codes for CASSLFRVGANVLTF.